The 18 T cell receptor beta chains in this list originate from one sample, sequenced in a study of T cells after yellow fever vaccination. TCRdb itself ran the 5' RACE reads through MiXCR, one entry per CDR3 protein. The sample includes around 100,000 distinct CDR3 sequences, roughly 8.9% of them seen just once. Sequences were derived from CD8+ T cells sorted from PBMCs, sampled 45 days after the yellow fever booster vaccination. The receptors stem from a man under 40 who received the YFV17D yellow fever vaccine.

This clonotype was detected many times. This chain joins TRBV20-1 and TRBJ2-2; D not certain. V dropped 7 bases and J dropped 5 bases, with 14 bases sitting between them. In germline, CDR1 is DFQATT, CDR2 SNEGSKA (reference sequence). The CDR3 is 13 amino acids. CDR3 nucleotides: TGCAGTGTTCGAGACTCTGGGACCGGGGAGCTGTTTTTT. Its protein is CSVRDSGTGELFF.

The chain carries TRBV27 and TRBJ2-7; D may match TRBD1 or TRBD2 (5 bases each). V lost 10 bases and J lost 4, with 17 bases in between. The CDR3 is made up of 13 amino acids. Looked up from germline, CDR1 is MNHEY and CDR2 is SMNVEV (reference sequence). The CDR3 sequence is CATSLGRSYEQYF. The CDR3 nucleotides read TGTGCCACGTCCTTGGGACGGTCATACGAGCAGTACTTC.

This clonotype was counted ten times or more. The CDR3 DNA is TGTGCCAGCAGTTACGCGGGACAGGGGTACGAGCAGTACTTC. Protein sequence: CASSYAGQGYEQYF. The chain employs TRBV6-5 and TRBJ2-7, with 10 nucleotides matching TRBD1. The junction had 2 bases not matched to a gene; V was cut back by 2 bases and J by 4 bases. Germline V lookup: CDR1 MNHEY, CDR2 SVGAGI. This CDR3 has 14 residues.

This clonotype showed up just a few times. The chain combines TRBV7-8 with TRBJ2-1, with D possibly matching TRBD2 (5 bases). The V end lost 5 bases, the J end lost 2 bases, and 13 bases lay between the germline ends. The CDR3 is 15 residues long. Germline assignment: CDR1 SGHVS and CDR2 FQNEAQ. CDR3 protein: CASSEGGAAYNEQFF. In nucleotides, the CDR3 is TGTGCCAGCAGCGAGGGTGGCGCCGCCTACAATGAGCAGTTCTTC.

This clonotype was recorded at least ten times. The chain couples TRBV29-1 to TRBJ2-7; 10 bases are a match to TRBD2. The germline gives CDR1 SQVTM, CDR2 ANQGSEA. The CDR3 spans 15 residues. V lost 0 bases, J lost 3 bases, and 5 bases stayed unmatched. The CDR3 region has the DNA TGCAGCGTTGAAGAGGTAGCGGGAGGACTCTACGAGCAGTACTTC. Its translation: CSVEEVAGGLYEQYF.

This clonotype was counted ten times or more. CDR3 sequence (DNA): TGCAGCGTTGTAGGGCAGCATGGCTACGAGCAGTACTTC. This codes for CSVVGQHGYEQYF. This sequence joins TRBV29-1 and TRBJ2-7, with D unclear. The V gene's germline CDR1 is SQVTM and CDR2 ANQGSEA. V lost 4 bases and J 3 bases, leaving 13 bases between the germline ends. The length of the CDR3 is 13 residues.

The sample holds many counts of this clonotype. The chain has TRBV30 and TRBJ2-1; unclear D gene. The germline gives CDR1 GTSNPN, CDR2 SVGIG (reference sequence). The CDR3 is 15 amino acids. Trimming removed 5 bases at V and 5 bases at J, with 19 bases between. Here the CDR3 reads CAWVTLATRNNEQFF. DNA for the CDR3: TGTGCCTGGGTCACACTGGCGACGAGGAACAATGAGCAGTTCTTC.

The chain combines TRBV10-3 with TRBJ1-1; unclear D gene. Germline loops: CDR1 ENHRY, CDR2 SYGVKD. The CDR3 extends over 11 amino acids. V was trimmed by 3 bases and J by 6 bases, leaving 5 bases between them. The DNA of the CDR3 is TGTGCCATCAGTGAACCCCCTGAAGCTTTCTTT. Translated, it gives CAISEPPEAFF.

The chain carries TRBV7-9 and TRBJ2-1, with 11 bases identical to TRBD2. CDR3 size: 15 residues. CDR1 and CDR2 from the germline V gene are SEHNR and FQNEAQ (reference sequence). V lost 3 bases, J lost 7 bases, and 5 bases stayed unmatched. The CDR3 loop reads CASSFSSGRKNEQFF. The CDR3 DNA reads as TGTGCCAGCAGCTTCTCTAGCGGGAGGAAAAATGAGCAGTTCTTC.

CDR3 in DNA: TGTGCCAGCAGCCCACCTCCTAGCGGGACAAGCTCCTACAATGAGCAGTTCTTC. It encodes CASSPPPSGTSSYNEQFF. The rearrangement uses TRBV11-2 and TRBJ2-1; 9 bases line up with TRBD2. The CDR3 loop spans 18 amino acids. Germline lookup yields CDR1 SGHAT and CDR2 FQNNGV. V shed 5 bases, J shed 0 bases, and the junction held 11 bases outside the gene matches. Filled out from reference TRBV11-2 and TRBJ2-1, the complete variable domain reads EAGVAQSPRYKIIEKRQSVAFWCNPISGHATLYWYQQILGQGPKLLIQFQNNGVVDDSQLPKDRFSAERLKGVDSTLKIQPAKLEDSAVYLCASSPPPSGTSSYNEQFFGPGTRLTVL.

As regards this clonotype: A read error is possible here, since a much larger clone lies one base away. The CDR3 loop reads CASSQYRVSYNGQFF. The CDR3, as DNA: TGTGCCAGCAGCCAGTACAGGGTAAGCTACAATGGGCAGTTCTTC. This rearrangement joins TRBV7-8 to TRBJ2-1; D may be TRBD1 (6 bases). Germline V gene data show CDR1 as SGHVS and CDR2 as FQNEAQ. CDR3 length equals 15 residues.

This clonotype has a count of ten or more. The chain carries TRBV24-1 and TRBJ2-1, with TRBD1 matching over 10 bases. V trimming: 7 bases; J trimming: 7 bases; junction bases outside the gene matches: 3. The CDR3 contains 13 residues. The V gene's germline CDR1 is KGHDR and CDR2 SFDVKD. In DNA, the CDR3 is TGTGCCACCAGCGGACAGGGGGAAAATGAGCAGTTCTTC. It translates to CATSGQGENEQFF.

This clonotype has at least ten counts. The chain couples TRBV7-9 to TRBJ2-5; weak D call: TRBD1 (6 bases). Trimming took 4 bases from V and 3 from J, leaving 9 bases between them. The CDR3 spans 13 residues. The germline CDR1 and CDR2 sequences are SEHNR and FQNEAQ (reference sequence). CDR3 nucleotide sequence: TGTGCCAGCAGCTATCGGACAGAAGAGACCCAGTACTTC. Amino acids: CASSYRTEETQYF.

Note on this clonotype: This sequence may be a read error, since a much larger clone differs from it by one base. This sequence joins TRBV6-5 and TRBJ2-7; D unresolved. CDR3 size: 12 residues. CDR1 and CDR2 (germline): MNHEY, SVGAGI. The CDR3 DNA is TGTACCAGCAGGAACCACAACTACGAGCAGTACTTC. It codes for CTSRNHNYEQYF.

Comment on this clonotype: Since a much larger clone is just one base distant, this may be a read error. V usage is TRBV9 and J usage is TRBJ1-1, with no clear D. Germline V gene data show CDR1 as SGDLS and CDR2 as YYNGEE. Between the trimmed V and J ends, which lost 0 bases and 6 bases, there was a span of 9 bases. The CDR3 has 13 amino acids. CDR3 in DNA: TGTGCCAGCAGCGTAGACAAGACTGCTGAAGCTTTCTTT. This codes for CASSVDKTAEAFF. Full variable domain (rest looked up from reference TRBV9 and TRBJ1-1): DSGVTQTPKHLITATGQRVTLRCSPRSGDLSVYWYQQSLDQGLQFLIQYYNGEERAKGNILERFSAQQFPDLHSELNLSSLELGDSALYFCASSVDKTAEAFFGQGTRLTVV.

This clonotype was counted ten times or more. This sequence joins TRBV29-1 and TRBJ2-1; 11 bases line up with TRBD1. The CDR3 contains 16 residues. V lost 3 bases and J lost 4; bases outside the gene matches: 8. Germline V gene data show CDR1 as SQVTM and CDR2 as ANQGSEA. CDR3 coding DNA: TGCAGCGTTGAGGCGCAGGACAGGGGGCAATACAATGAGCAGTTCTTC. Its protein product is CSVEAQDRGQYNEQFF.

J is TRBJ2-3 and V is TRBV9; TRBD2 agrees at 8 bases. From germline, CDR1 is SGDLS and CDR2 YYNGEE. V dropped 4 bases and J dropped 7; count of bases not matched to a gene: 14. The CDR3 totals 16 residues. CDR3 sequence: CASSSASGGEAHTQYF. The CDR3 coding sequence is TGTGCCAGCAGCTCAGCATCGGGAGGGGAGGCACATACGCAGTATTTT. Together with reference TRBV9 and TRBJ2-3, the CDR3 gives the full variable domain: DSGVTQTPKHLITATGQRVTLRCSPRSGDLSVYWYQQSLDQGLQFLIQYYNGEERAKGNILERFSAQQFPDLHSELNLSSLELGDSALYFCASSSASGGEAHTQYFGPGTRLTVL.

This clonotype was seen ten or more times. The chain couples TRBV12-3 or TRBV12-4 to TRBJ2-7; D not certain. The CDR3 extends over 10 amino acids. Trimming took off 8 bases at V and 3 bases at J, with 5 bases between the two ends. The CDR3 is CASGYYEQYF. The CDR3 region has the DNA TGTGCCAGCGGGTACTACGAGCAGTACTTC.